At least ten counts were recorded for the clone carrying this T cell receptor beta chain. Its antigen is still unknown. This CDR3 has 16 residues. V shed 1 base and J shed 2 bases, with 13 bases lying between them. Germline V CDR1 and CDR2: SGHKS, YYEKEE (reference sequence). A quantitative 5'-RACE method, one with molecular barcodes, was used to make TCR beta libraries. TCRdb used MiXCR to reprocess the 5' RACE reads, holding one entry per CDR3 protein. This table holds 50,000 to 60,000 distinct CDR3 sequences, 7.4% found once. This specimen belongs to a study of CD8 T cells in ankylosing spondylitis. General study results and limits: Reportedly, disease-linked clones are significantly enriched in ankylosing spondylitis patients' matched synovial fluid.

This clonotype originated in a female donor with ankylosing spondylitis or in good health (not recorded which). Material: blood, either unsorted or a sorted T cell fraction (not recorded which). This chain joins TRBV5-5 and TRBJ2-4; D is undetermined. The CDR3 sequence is CASSLIFLGTKNIQYF. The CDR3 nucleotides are TGTGCCAGCAGCTTGATATTCCTAGGCACCAAAAACATTCAGTACTTC.